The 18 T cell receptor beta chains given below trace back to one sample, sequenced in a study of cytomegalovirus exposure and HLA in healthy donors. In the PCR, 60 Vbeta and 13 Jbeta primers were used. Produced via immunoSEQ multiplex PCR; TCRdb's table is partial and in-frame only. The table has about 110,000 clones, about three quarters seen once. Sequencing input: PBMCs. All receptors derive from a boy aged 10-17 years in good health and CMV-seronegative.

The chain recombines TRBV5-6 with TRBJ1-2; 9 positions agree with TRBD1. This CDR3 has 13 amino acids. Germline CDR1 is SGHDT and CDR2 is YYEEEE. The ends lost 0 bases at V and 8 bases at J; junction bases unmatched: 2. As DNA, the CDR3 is TGTGCCAGCAGCTTGGGGGACAGGGTCGGCTACACCTTC. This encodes CASSLGDRVGYTF.

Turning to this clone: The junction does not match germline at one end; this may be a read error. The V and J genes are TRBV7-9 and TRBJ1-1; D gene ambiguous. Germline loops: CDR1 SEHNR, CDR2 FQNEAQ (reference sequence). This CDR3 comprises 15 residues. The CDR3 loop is CASSLARSSNSEAFF. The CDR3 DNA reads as TGTGCCAGCAGCTTAGCGCGCTCCTCTAACAGTGAAGCTTTCTTT.

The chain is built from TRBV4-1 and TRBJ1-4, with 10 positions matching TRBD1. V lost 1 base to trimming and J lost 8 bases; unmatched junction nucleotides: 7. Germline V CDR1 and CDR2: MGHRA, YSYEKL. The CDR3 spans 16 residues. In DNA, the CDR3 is TGCGCCAGCAGCCAAGGGCCAGGGACAGGGGAAGAAAAACTGTTTTTT. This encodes CASSQGPGTGEEKLFF.

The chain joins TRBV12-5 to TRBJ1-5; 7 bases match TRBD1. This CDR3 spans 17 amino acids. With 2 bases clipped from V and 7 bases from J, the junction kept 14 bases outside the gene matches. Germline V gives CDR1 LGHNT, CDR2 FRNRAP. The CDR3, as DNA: TGTGCTAGTGGTTTGACCCCCACCGGGGCAGGGGGGCAGCCCCAGCATTTT. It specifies CASGLTPTGAGGQPQHF.

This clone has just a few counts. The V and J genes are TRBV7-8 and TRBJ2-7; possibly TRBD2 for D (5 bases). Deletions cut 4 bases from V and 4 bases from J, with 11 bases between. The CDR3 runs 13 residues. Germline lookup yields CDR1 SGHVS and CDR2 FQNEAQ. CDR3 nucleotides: TGTGCCAGCAGCTACCCCCCGGGGTACGAGCAGTACTTC. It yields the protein CASSYPPGYEQYF. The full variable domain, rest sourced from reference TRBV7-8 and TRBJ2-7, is GAGVSQSPRYKVAKRGQDVALRCDPISGHVSLFWYQQALGQGPEFLTYFQNEAQLDKSGLPSDRFFAERPEGSVSTLKIQRTQQEDSAVYLCASSYPPGYEQYFGPGTRLTVT.

The CDR3 coding sequence is TGCGCCAGCAGCAGGAACACCGGGGAGCTGTTTTTT. It translates to CASSRNTGELFF. The rearrangement links TRBV10-1 to TRBJ2-2; D call uncertain. The CDR3 runs 12 residues. Trimming removed 6 bases from V and 1 base from J, with 3 bases in between. The germline gives CDR1 WNHNN, CDR2 SYGVQD (reference sequence).

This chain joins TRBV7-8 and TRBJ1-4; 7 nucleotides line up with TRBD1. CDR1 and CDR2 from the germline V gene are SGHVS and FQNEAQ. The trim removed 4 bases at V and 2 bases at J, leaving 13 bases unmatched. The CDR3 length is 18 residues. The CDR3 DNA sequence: TGTGCCAGCAGCTCCAAACCCGACAGGGTAATTACTAATGAAAAACTGTTTTTT. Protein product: CASSSKPDRVITNEKLFF.

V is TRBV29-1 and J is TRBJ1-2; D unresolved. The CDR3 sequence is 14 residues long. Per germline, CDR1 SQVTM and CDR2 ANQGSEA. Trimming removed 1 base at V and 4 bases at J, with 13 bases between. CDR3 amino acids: CSVEAVRGSYGYTF. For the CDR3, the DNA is TGCAGCGTTGAAGCGGTGCGGGGAAGCTATGGCTACACCTTC. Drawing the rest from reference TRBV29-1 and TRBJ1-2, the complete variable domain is SAVISQKPSRDICQRGTSLTIQCQVDSQVTMMFWYRQQPGQSLTLIATANQGSEATYESGFVIDKFPISRPNLTFSTLTVSNMSPEDSSIYLCSVEAVRGSYGYTFGSGTRLTVV.

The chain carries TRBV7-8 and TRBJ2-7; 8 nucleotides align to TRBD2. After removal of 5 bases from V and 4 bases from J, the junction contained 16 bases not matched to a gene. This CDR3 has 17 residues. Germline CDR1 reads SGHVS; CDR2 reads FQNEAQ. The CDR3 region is CASSPRGKAGAPYEQYF. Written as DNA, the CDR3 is TGTGCCAGCAGCCCCCGCGGCAAAGCGGGAGCCCCTTACGAGCAGTACTTC.

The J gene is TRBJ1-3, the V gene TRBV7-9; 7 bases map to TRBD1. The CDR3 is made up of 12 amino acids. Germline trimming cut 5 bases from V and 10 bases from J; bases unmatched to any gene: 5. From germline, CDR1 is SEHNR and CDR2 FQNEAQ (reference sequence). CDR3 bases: TGTGCCAGCAGCGCGACAGGGAAAACCATATATTTT. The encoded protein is CASSATGKTIYF.

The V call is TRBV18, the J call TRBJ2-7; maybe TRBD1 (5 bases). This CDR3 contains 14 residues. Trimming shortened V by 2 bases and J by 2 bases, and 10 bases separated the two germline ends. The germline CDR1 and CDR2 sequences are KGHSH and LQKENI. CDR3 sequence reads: CASSPWGQTYEQYF. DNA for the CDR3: TGTGCCAGCTCACCATGGGGCCAAACCTACGAGCAGTACTTC. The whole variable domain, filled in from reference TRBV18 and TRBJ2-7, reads NAGVMQNPRHLVRRRGQEARLRCSPMKGHSHVYWYRQLPEEGLKFMVYLQKENIIDESGMPKERFSAEFPKEGPSILRIQQVVRGDSAAYFCASSPWGQTYEQYFGPGTRLTVT.

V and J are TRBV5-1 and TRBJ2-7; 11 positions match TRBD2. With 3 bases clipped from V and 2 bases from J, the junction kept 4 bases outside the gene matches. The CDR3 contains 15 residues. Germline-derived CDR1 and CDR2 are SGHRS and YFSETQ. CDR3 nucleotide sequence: TGCGCCAGCAGCTACGGGACTAGCGGTACCTACGAGCAGTACTTC. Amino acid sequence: CASSYGTSGTYEQYF.

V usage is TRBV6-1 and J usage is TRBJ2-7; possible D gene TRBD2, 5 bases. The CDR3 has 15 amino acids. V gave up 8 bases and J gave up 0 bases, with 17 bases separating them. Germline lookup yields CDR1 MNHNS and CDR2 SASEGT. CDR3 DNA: TGTGCCAGCCTCGGTTGGGAGACGGACTCCTACGAGCAGTACTTC. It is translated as CASLGWETDSYEQYF.

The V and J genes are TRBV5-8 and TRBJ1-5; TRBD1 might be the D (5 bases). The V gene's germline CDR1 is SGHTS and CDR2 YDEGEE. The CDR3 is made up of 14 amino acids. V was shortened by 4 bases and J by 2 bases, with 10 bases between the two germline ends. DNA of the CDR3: TGTGCCAGCAGCCCTGGGGGGGGCAATCAGCCCCAGCATTTT. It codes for CASSPGGGNQPQHF.

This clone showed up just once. DNA for the CDR3: TGCGCCAGCAGCTGGGAGGTAGGGGGGGAAGAGACCCAGTACTTC. Translated: CASSWEVGGEETQYF. The V and J genes are TRBV5-1 and TRBJ2-5, with D maybe TRBD2 (7 bases). The V end lost 3 bases, the J end lost 3 bases, and 15 bases lay between the germline ends. The length of the CDR3 is 15 residues. Germline-derived CDR1 and CDR2 are SGHRS and YFSETQ.

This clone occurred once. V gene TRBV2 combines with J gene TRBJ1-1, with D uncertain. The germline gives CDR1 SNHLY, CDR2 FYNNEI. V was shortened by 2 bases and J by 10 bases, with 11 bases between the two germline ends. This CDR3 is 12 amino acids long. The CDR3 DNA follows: TGTGCCAGCAGTGAACGAGGGTTGGGAGCTTTCTTT. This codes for CASSERGLGAFF. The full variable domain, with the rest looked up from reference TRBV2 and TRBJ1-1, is EPEVTQTPSHQVTQMGQEVILRCVPISNHLYFYWYRQILGQKVEFLVSFYNNEISEKSEIFDDQFSVERPDGSNFTLKIRSTKLEDSAMYFCASSERGLGAFFGQGTRLTVV.

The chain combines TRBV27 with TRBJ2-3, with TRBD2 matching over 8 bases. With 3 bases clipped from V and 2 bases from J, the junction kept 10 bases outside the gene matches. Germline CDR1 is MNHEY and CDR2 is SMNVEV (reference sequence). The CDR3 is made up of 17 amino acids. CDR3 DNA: TGTGCCAGCAGTTTCCTAGCGGGCCTTGGGCCCACAGATACGCAGTATTTT. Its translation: CASSFLAGLGPTDTQYF.

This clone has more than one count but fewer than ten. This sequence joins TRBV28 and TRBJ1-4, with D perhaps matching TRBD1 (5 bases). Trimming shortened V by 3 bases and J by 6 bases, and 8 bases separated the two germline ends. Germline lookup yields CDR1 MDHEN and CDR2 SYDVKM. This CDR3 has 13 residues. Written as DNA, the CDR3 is TGTGCCAGCAGTTTGGGGACTTATGAAAAACTGTTTTTT. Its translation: CASSLGTYEKLFF.